This T cell receptor beta chain was profiled in a study of tumor-infiltrating lymphocytes in primary liver carcinoma. In the case of this clonotype: Relative to the germline gene, one junction end is altered; a read error may explain this.

The length of the CDR3 is 13 residues. CDR1 SGHKS and CDR2 YYEKEE come from the germline V gene (reference sequence). Unsorted whole blood served as the source of blood RNA, and germline DNA was extracted as well. With 400 to 550 ng total RNA as template and a constant-region primer, TCR beta cDNA was made. A slightly modified ARM-PCR protocol with three nested multiplex PCR rounds produced these TCR beta libraries. The first two PCR rounds used TRBV1-TRBV30 primers with a Cbeta primer, roughly 10 cycles each. From the multiplex PCR reads, TCRdb called clonotypes with MiXCR, one entry per CDR3 protein. The sample carries fewer than 350,000 distinct CDR3 sequences, roughly 60% recorded once.

The TCR comes from a middle-aged man with primary liver carcinoma and hepatitis B virus infection. The chain has TRBV5-5 and TRBJ1-1; D perhaps matches TRBD1 (6 bases). The specimen sequenced was peripheral blood. The CDR3 nucleotides read TGTGCCAGCAGCTTGACAGGGAGCTCTGAAGCTATCTTT. Its protein is CASSLTGSSEAIF.